The 32 T cell receptor beta chains in this list originate from one sample, sequenced in a study of shared clonotypes between healthy human individuals. Libraries were prepared by immunoSEQ multiplex PCR; TCRdb keeps only in-frame clonotypes and omits some of them. Of around 2.3 million clones listed, more than 90% were seen once; the top ten hold 0.13%. Sequencing was done on a sample of naive CD4+ T cells sorted from blood. Subset described: CD45RA+ positively selected. The origin of the receptors is a man in his late teens or twenties in good health.

This clone was detected only once. Other DNA sequences from this sample encode an identical CDR3 as well. The J gene is TRBJ1-1, the V gene TRBV5-4; D call uncertain. Germline V gene data show CDR1 as SGHNT and CDR2 as YYREEE (reference sequence). Trimming removed 4 bases from V and 5 bases from J, with 9 bases in between. The CDR3 spans 12 residues. CDR3 sequence (DNA): TGTGCCAGCAGCCGCGGCCAGACTGAAGCTTTCTTT. Translated: CASSRGQTEAFF.

The V call is TRBV6-1, the J call TRBJ2-2; D is undetermined. With 5 bases removed from V and 0 bases from J, the gap between germline ends came to 7 bases. The length of the CDR3 is 14 residues. Per the germline V gene, CDR1 is MNHNS and CDR2 is SASEGT. Here the CDR3 DNA reads TGTGCCAGCAGTAAGACGGCGAACACCGGGGAGCTGTTTTTT. It specifies CASSKTANTGELFF.

This clone occurred once. The chain combines TRBV7-2 with TRBJ1-2; D may be TRBD1 (5 bases). This CDR3 has 14 amino acids. V lost 1 base to trimming and J lost 7 bases, with 13 bases between them. The germline V gene encodes CDR1 SGHTA and CDR2 FQGNSA. CDR3 amino acids: CASSLGQIGFGYTF. As DNA, the CDR3 is TGTGCCAGCAGCTTAGGACAGATAGGGTTTGGCTACACCTTC. The full variable domain, its missing parts supplied by reference TRBV7-2 and TRBJ1-2, is GAGVSQSPSNKVTEKGKDVELRCDPISGHTALYWYRQSLGQGLEFLIYFQGNSAPDKSGLPSDRFSAERTGGSVSTLTIQRTQQEDSAVYLCASSLGQIGFGYTFGSGTRLTVV.

Details on this clone: Within the sample, other DNA sequences also encode this same CDR3. The chain joins TRBV2 to TRBJ2-1; the match to TRBD2 covers 11 bases. CDR3 length: 16 residues. The germline CDR1 and CDR2 sequences are SNHLY and FYNNEI. V dropped 2 bases and J dropped 4; count of bases not matched to a gene: 4. This CDR3 is CASSELLAGGYNEQFF. CDR3 in DNA: TGTGCCAGCAGTGAACTGTTAGCGGGAGGGTACAATGAGCAGTTCTTC.

The chain has TRBV2 and TRBJ1-6; D perhaps matches TRBD1 (6 bases). Trimming stripped 7 bases from V and 7 bases from J, with 17 bases between. The CDR3 has 15 residues. Germline V gives CDR1 SNHLY, CDR2 FYNNEI. The CDR3 loop is CASMVDQGLNSPLHF. The CDR3 DNA sequence: TGTGCCAGCATGGTAGATCAGGGGTTGAATTCACCCCTCCACTTT.

The V call is TRBV2, the J call TRBJ1-4, with 9 positions matching TRBD1. Germline CDR1 reads SNHLY; CDR2 reads FYNNEI. The V segment lost 6 bases and the J segment 5 bases; nucleotides outside the gene matches: 7. This CDR3 is 15 amino acids long. CDR3 region: CASSDSTGGNEKLFF. DNA for the CDR3: TGTGCCAGCAGCGATTCGACAGGGGGGAATGAAAAACTGTTTTTT. The variable domain in full, with the rest retrieved from reference TRBV2 and TRBJ1-4, is EPEVTQTPSHQVTQMGQEVILRCVPISNHLYFYWYRQILGQKVEFLVSFYNNEISEKSEIFDDQFSVERPDGSNFTLKIRSTKLEDSAMYFCASSDSTGGNEKLFFGSGTQLSVL.

This clone was seen once. The rearrangement links TRBV6-1 to TRBJ1-6; TRBD1 agrees at 10 bases. The germline V gene has CDR1 MNHNS and CDR2 SASEGT. The CDR3 extends over 17 amino acids. V lost 0 bases, J lost 4 bases, and 3 bases stayed unmatched. CDR3 sequence (DNA): TGTGCCAGCAGTGAAGCGAGGACAGGGGGTTATAATTCACCCCTCCACTTT. The encoded protein is CASSEARTGGYNSPLHF.

As regards this clone: The same CDR3 also results from other DNA sequences found in this sample. V gene TRBV9 combines with J gene TRBJ2-3; 7 nucleotides align to TRBD1. V gave up 3 bases and J gave up 1 base; unmatched junction bases: 2. The length of the CDR3 is 14 residues. CDR1 and CDR2 from the germline V gene are SGDLS and YYNGEE. The CDR3 sequence: CASSAGQGTDTQYF. In nucleotides, the CDR3 is TGTGCCAGCAGCGCAGGACAGGGCACAGATACGCAGTATTTT.

This chain links TRBV6-5 with TRBJ2-2; 7 bases align to TRBD1. CDR3 length: 14 amino acids. J gave up 3 bases and V 5 bases, and 3 bases lay outside the gene matches. From germline, CDR1 is MNHEY and CDR2 SVGAGI. The CDR3 sequence: CASSVGQHTGELFF. The CDR3 nucleotides read TGTGCCAGCAGTGTGGGACAGCACACCGGGGAGCTGTTTTTT.

The rearrangement joins TRBV10-2 to TRBJ1-1, with 10 bases that match TRBD1. CDR1 WSHSY and CDR2 SAAADI come from the germline V gene. After removal of 1 base from V and 3 bases from J, the junction contained 2 bases not matched to a gene. This CDR3 has 15 amino acids. The CDR3 region is CASSEYGQGDTEAFF. CDR3 nucleotide sequence: TGCGCCAGCAGTGAGTACGGACAGGGGGACACTGAAGCTTTCTTT.

The rearrangement uses TRBV5-1 and TRBJ2-1, with 7 bases fitting TRBD2. The V segment lost 1 base and the J segment 8 bases; nucleotides outside the gene matches: 9. The germline V gene encodes CDR1 SGHRS and CDR2 YFSETQ. The CDR3 runs 15 residues. The CDR3 coding sequence is TGCGCCAGCAGCTTGTGGGCTAGCGGATTGGATGAGCAGTTCTTC. It encodes CASSLWASGLDEQFF.

The rearrangement links TRBV7-3 to TRBJ2-7; a possible D gene is TRBD2 (6 bases). Germline-derived CDR1 and CDR2 are SGHTA and FQGTGA. V was shortened by 3 bases and J by 0 bases, with 12 bases between the two germline ends. The CDR3 has 15 amino acids. The CDR3 nucleotides read TGTGCCAGCAGCTTCGGCGGGGTAAGCTCCTACGAGCAGTACTTC. Protein: CASSFGGVSSYEQYF.

This rearrangement joins TRBV5-1 to TRBJ1-2; unclear D gene. V dropped 3 bases and J dropped 3 bases, with 15 bases sitting between them. CDR3 length equals 15 residues. CDR1 and CDR2 (germline): SGHRS, YFSETQ. CDR3 DNA sequence: TGCGCCAGCAGCTCAACTCCGACCGTGTACTATGGCTACACCTTC. Translated: CASSSTPTVYYGYTF.

In DNA form, the CDR3 reads TGTGCCTGGAGTGTACGGCAGGGGGCCAGTCAGCCCCAGCATTTT. Translated: CAWSVRQGASQPQHF. This rearrangement joins TRBV30 to TRBJ1-5, with 8 bases lining up with TRBD1. The CDR3 spans 15 residues. Germline lookup yields CDR1 GTSNPN and CDR2 SVGIG (reference sequence). The V segment lost 0 bases and the J segment 6 bases; nucleotides outside the gene matches: 7.

The chain employs TRBV5-1 and TRBJ2-2; 9 bases are a match to TRBD1. Germline CDR1 is SGHRS and CDR2 is YFSETQ. This CDR3 region has 18 residues. J lost 0 bases, V lost 0 bases, and 6 bases had no gene match. CDR3 in amino acids: CASSLAGQGSSNTGELFF. The CDR3 bases are TGCGCCAGCAGCTTGGCCGGACAGGGGTCGTCGAACACCGGGGAGCTGTTTTTT.

The chain joins TRBV5-1 to TRBJ2-3, with D perhaps TRBD2 (5 bases). Germline V CDR1 and CDR2: SGHRS, YFSETQ. Trimming left V 2 bases short and J 2 bases short, with 9 bases between. The CDR3 runs 14 residues. CDR3 nucleotides: TGCGCCAGCAGCTTAGACGGACTCACAGATACGCAGTATTTT. This encodes CASSLDGLTDTQYF.

V and J are TRBV7-3 and TRBJ1-3; D is unresolved. The CDR3 runs 15 residues. V was shortened by 5 bases and J by 0 bases, with 11 bases between the two germline ends. Per the germline V gene, CDR1 is SGHTA and CDR2 is FQGTGA. The CDR3 loop reads CASSRRGGSGNTIYF. Written as DNA, the CDR3 is TGTGCCAGCAGCCGCCGGGGAGGCTCTGGAAACACCATATATTTT.

The chain recombines TRBV12-1 with TRBJ1-1; the D call TRBD1 from the table was never checked on the DNA. TRBV12-1 constitutes a pseudogene. CDR3 size: 15 residues. The CDR3 coding sequence is TGTGCCAGCAGCCCGAGGGGACAGACGAACACTGAAGCTTTCTTT. It translates to CASSPRGQTNTEAFF.

CDR3 sequence reads: CASNSNSGLNTEAFF. CDR3 sequence (DNA): TGTGCCAGCAACTCGAACTCGGGGCTGAACACTGAAGCTTTCTTT. The chain carries TRBV2 and TRBJ1-1, with a weak D call TRBD1 (5 bases). The CDR3 runs to 15 residues. V lost 7 bases and J 0 bases, leaving 15 bases between the germline ends. Per the germline V gene, CDR1 is SNHLY and CDR2 is FYNNEI.

The chain employs TRBV10-3 and TRBJ2-7; possibly TRBD1 for D (6 bases). Germline CDR1 and CDR2: ENHRY and SYGVKD. With 8 bases removed from V and 2 bases from J, the gap between germline ends came to 10 bases. This CDR3 has 12 amino acids. CDR3 nucleotide sequence: TGTGCCATCGCATCAGGGGCCTACGAGCAGTACTTC. It codes for CAIASGAYEQYF.

The chain recombines TRBV7-9 with TRBJ2-7; TRBD1 agrees at 8 bases. From germline, CDR1 is SEHNR and CDR2 FQNEAQ (reference sequence). With V trimmed by 3 bases and J by 6 bases, 4 bases remained unmatched. This CDR3 has 13 residues. In DNA, the CDR3 is TGTGCCAGCAGCTTCATACAGGGGGGCGAGCAGTACTTC. Amino acid sequence: CASSFIQGGEQYF.

On this clone itself: The same CDR3 arises from other DNA sequences in this sample as well. The chain joins TRBV5-1 to TRBJ2-1, with 7 positions matching TRBD2. The CDR3 length is 15 residues. Germline loops: CDR1 SGHRS, CDR2 YFSETQ. The V and J ends lost 5 bases and 4 bases, in that order; junction bases with no gene match: 9. CDR3: CASSLSSGVYNEQFF. The CDR3 DNA reads TGCGCCAGCAGTCTGTCTAGCGGCGTGTACAATGAGCAGTTCTTC.

Comment on this clone: Other DNA variants within this sample encode the same CDR3. This chain links TRBV4-1 with TRBJ1-3; no clear D. The CDR3 is 15 residues long. V lost 3 bases and J 0 bases, leaving 9 bases between the germline ends. Germline CDR1 and CDR2: MGHRA and YSYEKL. Written as DNA, the CDR3 is TGCGCCAGCAGCCAGGGCTCCAGCTCTGGAAACACCATATATTTT. The encoded protein is CASSQGSSSGNTIYF.

The rearrangement links TRBV12-5 to TRBJ2-2; D remains unclear. CDR1 and CDR2 from the germline V gene are LGHNT and FRNRAP. The CDR3 contains 16 residues. V gave up 0 bases and J gave up 4 bases, with 12 bases separating them. CDR3: CASGLVQSRPTGELFF. In DNA, the CDR3 is TGTGCTAGTGGTTTGGTACAAAGCAGGCCCACCGGGGAGCTGTTTTTT. Using reference TRBV12-5 and TRBJ2-2 for the parts outside the CDR3, the full variable domain is DARVTQTPRHKVTEMGQEVTMRCQPILGHNTVFWYRQTMMQGLELLAYFRNRAPLDDSGMPKDRFSAEMPDATLATLKIQPSEPRDSAVYFCASGLVQSRPTGELFFGEGSRLTVL.

The V gene is TRBV15, the J gene TRBJ1-3; 8 positions agree with TRBD1. Per the germline V gene, CDR1 is LNHNV and CDR2 is YYDKDF (reference sequence). The V segment lost 3 bases and the J segment 0 bases; nucleotides outside the gene matches: 7. The CDR3 sequence is 17 residues long. The CDR3 protein is CATSREGQVSSGNTIYF. The DNA of the CDR3 is TGTGCCACCAGCAGGGAGGGACAGGTTAGCTCTGGAAACACCATATATTTT.

This rearrangement joins TRBV13 to TRBJ2-7, with 7 positions matching TRBD1. Germline CDR1 and CDR2: PRHDT and FYEKMQ (reference sequence). The V and J ends lost 0 bases and 4 bases, in that order; junction bases with no gene match: 0. The CDR3 has 13 residues. CDR3 protein: CASSLGTGYEQYF. DNA for the CDR3: TGTGCCAGCAGCTTAGGGACAGGGTACGAGCAGTACTTC.

This clone has a single count. The genes are TRBV5-6 and TRBJ1-2; 7 bases match TRBD1. Per germline, CDR1 SGHDT and CDR2 YYEEEE. Trimming took 5 bases from V and 7 from J; bases not matched to a gene: 14. The CDR3 is made up of 15 amino acids. CDR3 nucleotides: TGTGCCAGCAGGAACGGTGGCAGGGGGGAAGGTGGCTACACCTTC. The encoded protein is CASRNGGRGEGGYTF.

The rearrangement uses TRBV7-2 and TRBJ1-2; no firm D call. The CDR3 extends over 13 amino acids. Germline V gene data show CDR1 as SGHTA and CDR2 as FQGNSA. V gave up 5 bases and J gave up 2 bases, with 9 bases separating them. As DNA, the CDR3 is TGTGCCAGCAGCCCGACTTTCAACTATGGCTACACCTTC. This codes for CASSPTFNYGYTF.

The chain has TRBV30 and TRBJ1-3; D unclear. Trimming shortened V by 5 bases and J by 0 bases, and 5 bases separated the two germline ends. The CDR3 consists of 12 residues. Germline assignment: CDR1 GTSNPN and CDR2 SVGIG (reference sequence). CDR3: CAWDSSGNTIYF. In DNA form, the CDR3 reads TGTGCCTGGGATAGCTCTGGAAACACCATATATTTT.

The chain links TRBV11-2 to TRBJ1-4; D is ambiguous. CDR3 length equals 17 residues. Germline V lookup: CDR1 SGHAT, CDR2 FQNNGV. The ends were cut back, 2 bases at V and 1 base at J, with 14 bases in the middle. The CDR3 coding sequence is TGTGCCAGCAGCTTACGGCGGGGAGAAGGAACTAATGAAAAACTGTTTTTT. This sequence encodes CASSLRRGEGTNEKLFF.

The chain employs TRBV29-1 and TRBJ2-5, with D perhaps TRBD2 (5 bases). The V end was cut by 7 bases, the J end by 2 bases, with 11 bases between. CDR1 and CDR2 from the germline V gene are SQVTM and ANQGSEA. The CDR3 consists of 12 residues. The CDR3 coding sequence is TGCAGCGCGACGGAGGTACAAGAGACCCAGTACTTC. As protein: CSATEVQETQYF.

V is TRBV5-1 and J is TRBJ2-7, with 10 bases aligning to TRBD2. The CDR3 length is 19 residues. Germline lookup yields CDR1 SGHRS and CDR2 YFSETQ. Unmatched junction bases numbered 18, after V lost 4 bases and J lost 2 bases. CDR3 nucleotide sequence: TGCGCCAGCAGCCCCGTCCCGACAGGGCCTAGCGGGGGAACCTACGAGCAGTACTTC. Translation: CASSPVPTGPSGGTYEQYF.